This TCR beta chain originates from a study of T cells in Graves' hyperthyroidism and ophthalmopathy. This clonotype appeared many times. RNA transcripts were the template for amplifying TCR beta CDR3 regions. Initially, a first-round RT-PCR of the TCR CDR3 employed the HTBI primer set. Via MiXCR, TCRdb re-called the multiplex PCR reads, giving one row per CDR3 protein. The table lists approximately 620,000 distinct CDR3 sequences, approximately 15% of them singletons, with roughly 6.2% in the top ten. The CDR3 has 16 residues. Germline CDR1 and CDR2: SGHRS and YFSETQ. With 3 bases removed from V and 0 bases from J, the gap between germline ends came to 14 bases.

The clonotype was recovered from a young woman with Graves' hyperthyroidism that later progressed to Graves' ophthalmopathy. The chain couples TRBV5-1 to TRBJ2-3, with D perhaps TRBD2 (6 bases). Sequencing input: blood. The CDR3 here is CASSSGVGKSTDTQYF. The CDR3 DNA follows: TGCGCCAGCAGCTCGGGGGTGGGGAAAAGCACAGATACGCAGTATTTT.